A single sample gave rise to the 17 T cell receptor beta chains below, sequenced in a study of OX40 agonist ivuxolimab in advanced cancers. Sequenced by immunoSEQ multiplex PCR; TCRdb stores in-frame clones only, minus some. The sample comprises under 80,000 clones, 85% of which are singletons, and roughly 4% rests with the top ten. The sequenced sample was CD4+ or CD8+ T cells sorted from blood, obtained in a trial of the OX40 agonist ivuxolimab. The source is an adult with an advanced solid tumor such as melanoma, head and neck, liver or kidney cancer.

The rearrangement links TRBV28 to TRBJ1-2; D remains unclear. Germline CDR1 MDHEN, CDR2 SYDVKM. The CDR3 extends over 11 amino acids. CDR3 protein: CAIGEDPGYTF. In DNA, the CDR3 is TGTGCTATTGGGGAGGATCCTGGCTACACCTTC.

The genes are TRBV27 and TRBJ2-3; TRBD2 matches 7 bases. The CDR3 is made up of 15 amino acids. V dropped 3 bases and J dropped 0; count of bases not matched to a gene: 3. Germline CDR1 is MNHEY and CDR2 is SMNVEV (reference sequence). CDR3 bases: TGTGCCAGCAGTTTGGGGGGGTATAGCACAGATACGCAGTATTTT. As protein: CASSLGGYSTDTQYF.

This clone appeared a few times. This same CDR3 is encoded by further DNA sequences in the sample. This sequence joins TRBV7-2 and TRBJ1-5; 8 nucleotides line up with TRBD1. V was pared by 4 bases and J by 7 bases, with 3 bases of the junction left unmatched. The length of the CDR3 is 13 residues. Germline-derived CDR1 and CDR2 are SGHTA and FQGNSA. CDR3 residues: CASSSGGGQPQHF. Written as DNA, the CDR3 is TGTGCCAGCAGCTCAGGGGGCGGGCAGCCCCAGCATTTT.

This clone has more than one count but fewer than ten. This chain joins TRBV7-8 and TRBJ1-2; 9 nucleotides line up with TRBD1. Germline assignment: CDR1 SGHVS and CDR2 FQNEAQ. Losses at the gene ends were 1 base for V and 12 bases for J; bases not matched to a gene: 3. The CDR3 sequence is 12 residues long. CDR3 in amino acids: CASSLGTGANTF. The CDR3 region has the DNA TGTGCCAGCAGCTTAGGGACAGGGGCGAACACCTTC.

This clone was counted a few times. This chain links TRBV5-1 with TRBJ2-7; TRBD2 matches 10 bases. CDR3 length: 15 amino acids. Germline values: CDR1 SGHRS, CDR2 YFSETQ. The V and J ends lost 5 bases and 4 bases, in that order; junction bases with no gene match: 9. CDR3 DNA: TGCGCCAGCAGAGGGGGGACTAGCGAGGGTTACGAGCAGTACTTC. It encodes CASRGGTSEGYEQYF.

The V call is TRBV7-8, the J call TRBJ2-1; D is unclear. This CDR3 comprises 14 residues. Germline V gene data show CDR1 as SGHVS and CDR2 as FQNEAQ. V was cut by 1 base and J by 8 bases, with 12 bases left in between. CDR3 nucleotides: TGTGCCAGCAGCTTAGGCCCAGCCCGCGATGAGCAGTTCTTC. Translation: CASSLGPARDEQFF.

This clone was seen a single time. This chain joins TRBV14 and TRBJ1-2; 8 bases map to TRBD1. The CDR3 is 16 residues long. V was clipped by 0 bases and J by 2 bases; unmatched bases: 5. Germline loops: CDR1 SGHDN, CDR2 FVKESK. The CDR3 DNA reads TGTGCCAGCAGCCAAGATTTGACAGGGGTGAACTATGGCTACACCTTC. Translating gives CASSQDLTGVNYGYTF.

The chain carries TRBV15 and TRBJ1-6, with D perhaps TRBD1 (5 bases). Germline values: CDR1 LNHNV, CDR2 YYDKDF (reference sequence). The V gene lost 5 bases and the J gene lost 10 bases, with 12 bases spanning the gap. The CDR3 has 13 residues. CDR3 DNA: TGTGCCACCAGCGGGACGGAGGTGTCACCCCTCCACTTT. This sequence encodes CATSGTEVSPLHF.

The chain carries TRBV14 and TRBJ2-2; TRBD2 is a possible D gene (6 bases). The CDR3 length is 17 residues. The V gene lost 3 bases and the J gene lost 0 bases, with 14 bases spanning the gap. Germline lookup yields CDR1 SGHDN and CDR2 FVKESK. CDR3 loop: CASSHLYGSSNTGELFF. The CDR3 DNA sequence: TGTGCCAGCAGCCATTTATACGGGAGCTCGAACACCGGGGAGCTGTTTTTT.

The chain joins TRBV5-1 to TRBJ1-1, with D hard to call. This CDR3 spans 11 amino acids. Germline lookup yields CDR1 SGHRS and CDR2 YFSETQ. V dropped 0 bases and J dropped 7 bases, with 4 bases sitting between them. This chain's CDR3 is CASSLDLEAFF. The CDR3 bases are TGCGCCAGCAGCTTGGACCTTGAAGCTTTCTTT. Full variable domain (outside the CDR3, taken from reference TRBV5-1 and TRBJ1-1): KAGVTQTPRYLIKTRGQQVTLSCSPISGHRSVSWYQQTPGQGLQFLFEYFSETQRNKGNFPGRFSGRQFSNSRSEMNVSTLELGDSALYLCASSLDLEAFFGQGTRLTVV.

The gene calls are TRBV7-9 and TRBJ1-2, with a possible D match to TRBD1 (5 bases). The V and J ends lost 1 base and 8 bases respectively, with 14 bases between them. Germline-derived CDR1 and CDR2 are SEHNR and FQNEAQ (reference sequence). This CDR3 comprises 14 residues. The CDR3: CASSLDGGRGGYTF. CDR3 in DNA: TGTGCCAGCAGCTTAGATGGGGGGAGGGGCGGCTACACCTTC.

The chain combines TRBV12-5 with TRBJ1-1, with a tentative D call TRBD1 (6 bases). This CDR3 contains 16 residues. V lost 4 bases and J lost 0, with 15 bases in between. Germline-derived CDR1 and CDR2 are LGHNT and FRNRAP. This chain's CDR3 is CASGWGQGRLNTEAFF. The CDR3, as DNA: TGTGCTAGTGGTTGGGGTCAGGGGAGATTGAACACTGAAGCTTTCTTT.

The V gene is TRBV7-6, the J gene TRBJ1-5; D gene unclear. The V gene's germline CDR1 is SGHVS and CDR2 FNYEAQ. Trimming pared 2 bases from V and 1 base from J, leaving 3 bases between. The CDR3 contains 13 residues. The CDR3 spells CASSLSSNQPQHF. The CDR3 region has the DNA TGTGCCAGCAGCTTATCCAGCAATCAGCCCCAGCATTTT. Full variable domain (outside the CDR3, taken from reference TRBV7-6 and TRBJ1-5): GAGVSQSPRYKVTKRGQDVALRCDPISGHVSLYWYRQALGQGPEFLTYFNYEAQQDKSGLPNDRFSAERPEGSISTLTIQRTEQRDSAMYRCASSLSSNQPQHFGDGTRLSIL.

The chain recombines TRBV5-1 with TRBJ2-3, with D perhaps TRBD2 (6 bases). The length of the CDR3 is 14 residues. Germline CDR1 and CDR2: SGHRS and YFSETQ. With 4 bases removed from V and 6 bases from J, the gap between germline ends came to 15 bases. This CDR3 is CASSQRDFLDTQYF. Here the CDR3 DNA reads TGCGCCAGCAGCCAACGGGACTTTCTTGATACGCAGTATTTT.

This clone was counted a few times. The chain joins TRBV28 to TRBJ2-7, with D perhaps being TRBD1 or TRBD2 (5 bases each). The CDR3 is 13 amino acids. Germline V CDR1 and CDR2: MDHEN, SYDVKM. The V end lost 6 bases, the J end lost 2 bases, and 11 bases lay between the germline ends. The CDR3 DNA is TGTGCCAGCAGAGGGACCTACGCCTACGAGCAGTACTTC. Amino acids: CASRGTYAYEQYF.

This rearrangement joins TRBV9 to TRBJ2-2; D might be TRBD2 (6 bases). With 0 bases removed from V and 0 bases from J, the gap between germline ends came to 6 bases. The germline CDR1 and CDR2 sequences are SGDLS and YYNGEE. CDR3 length: 15 residues. CDR3 sequence reads: CASSVGGANTGELFF. CDR3 DNA sequence: TGTGCCAGCAGCGTAGGCGGGGCGAACACCGGGGAGCTGTTTTTT.

This clone came up once. The rearrangement uses TRBV7-9 and TRBJ2-1; the D gene is possibly TRBD1 (6 bases). This CDR3 region has 18 residues. Trimming cost V 4 bases and J 1 base, with 20 bases left between them. CDR1 is SEHNR, CDR2 FQNEAQ, per germline (reference sequence). The CDR3 reads CASSSPPGHRTSYNEQFF. CDR3 coding DNA: TGTGCCAGCAGCTCTCCCCCGGGACATCGAACTTCCTACAATGAGCAGTTCTTC.